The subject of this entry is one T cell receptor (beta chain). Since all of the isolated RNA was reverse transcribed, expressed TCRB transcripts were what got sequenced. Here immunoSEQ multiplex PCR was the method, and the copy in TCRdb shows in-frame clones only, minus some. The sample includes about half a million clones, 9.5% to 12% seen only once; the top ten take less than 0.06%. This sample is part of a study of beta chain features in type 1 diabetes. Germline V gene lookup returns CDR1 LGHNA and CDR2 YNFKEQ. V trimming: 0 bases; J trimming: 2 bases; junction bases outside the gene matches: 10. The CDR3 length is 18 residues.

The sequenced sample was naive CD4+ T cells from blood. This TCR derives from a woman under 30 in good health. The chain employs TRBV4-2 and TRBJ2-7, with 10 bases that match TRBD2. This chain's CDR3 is CASSQERGASGRPYEQYF. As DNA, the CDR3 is TGTGCCAGCAGCCAAGAACGGGGGGCTAGCGGGAGACCCTACGAGCAGTACTTC.